The clone carrying this T cell receptor (beta chain) was seen many times. The CDR3 runs 12 residues. The J segment lost 6 bases and the V segment lost 8 bases, leaving 7 bases of the junction unmatched. These data come from a study of T cells after yellow fever vaccination. TCRdb independently ran MiXCR on the 5' RACE reads; one entry per CDR3 protein. This repertoire shows some 300,000 distinct CDR3 sequences, about 3.5% found once; its top ten account for 23%. The source material was PBMCs, sampled on the day of the yellow fever booster vaccination. The chain carries TRBV12-3 or TRBV12-4 and TRBJ2-7; 7 nucleotides agree with TRBD1. This receptor was identified in a man in his late teens or twenties who received the YFV17D yellow fever vaccine. Here the CDR3 reads CASSTGFSEQYF. The CDR3, as DNA: TGTGCCAGCTCGACAGGGTTCAGCGAGCAGTACTTC.